The source of this T cell receptor beta chain is a study of CD8+CD57+ T cells in acquired aplastic anemia. The patients chosen for sequencing had shown expansion of CD8+CD57+ cells (detected by flow cytometry). Each patient gave a blood sample that was collected before any therapy had been received. Both TCR beta VDJ combination and CDR3 sequence profiling were carried out. Genomic DNA was the template for this profiling. TCRdb fed the reads into MiXCR, producing one record per CDR3 protein. The table lists about 160,000 distinct CDR3 sequences, more than 45% of them singletons. Germline assignment: CDR1 ENHRY and CDR2 SYGVKD. The CDR3 runs 14 residues. Trimming cost V 10 bases and J 1 base, with 16 bases left between them.

The clonotype originates from a human donor with aplastic anemia. The chain recombines TRBV10-3 with TRBJ1-1; D may be TRBD1 (5 bases). Material: sorted CD4+, CD8+, or CD8+CD57+ T cells (not recorded which) from PBMCs. The CDR3 spells CATLDGQGNTEAFF. The CDR3 DNA sequence: TGTGCCACCCTTGACGGGCAGGGGAACACTGAAGCTTTCTTT.